These T cell receptor beta chains were read from a single sample in a study of blood T cells in healthy people across ages. TCRdb passed the 5' RACE reads through MiXCR, listing each CDR3 protein once. Of over 1,500,000 distinct CDR3 sequences listed, about 39% were seen once; the top ten hold more than 20%. Sequencing used blood. The receptors were gathered from a human donor in good health. Both conserved end residues are part of each CDR3. The D gene is left open where the match is weak. Expanded clones are given a class, and other clones once, few, many or no size at all.

abundance: -; len: 16; j_gene: TRBJ2-4; v_gene: TRBV7-2; d_gene: -; CDR3aa: CASSSYRDGAKNIQYF; CDR3nt: TGTGCCAGCAGCTCGTACAGGGATGGGGCCAAAAACATTCAGTACTTC
abundance: -; len: 15; j_gene: TRBJ2-1; v_gene: TRBV11-3; d_gene: TRBD2; CDR3aa: CASSKASGSNNEQFF; CDR3nt: TGTGCCAGCAGCAAAGCCAGCGGGAGCAACAATGAGCAGTTCTTC
abundance: -; len: 16; j_gene: TRBJ2-3; v_gene: TRBV15; d_gene: TRBD2; CDR3aa: CATSRSSGVSTDTQYF; CDR3nt: TGTGCCACCAGCAGATCTAGCGGGGTTAGCACAGATACGCAGTATTTT
abundance: many; len: 15; j_gene: TRBJ2-6; v_gene: TRBV18; d_gene: -; CDR3aa: CASSPGVSGANVLTF; CDR3nt: TGTGCCAGCTCACCCGGCGTCTCTGGGGCCAACGTCCTGACTTTC
abundance: -; len: 16; j_gene: TRBJ2-3; v_gene: TRBV5-5; d_gene: -; CDR3aa: CACSLGAGIFTDTQYF; CDR3nt: TGTGCCTGCAGCTTGGGTGCGGGGATATTCACAGATACGCAGTATTTT
abundance: few; len: 15; j_gene: TRBJ2-1; v_gene: TRBV4-2; d_gene: TRBD2; CDR3aa: CASSRVGGGSNEQFF; CDR3nt: TGTGCCAGCAGCCGAGTGGGCGGGGGTTCGAATGAGCAGTTCTTC
abundance: -; len: 12; j_gene: TRBJ2-7; v_gene: TRBV20-1; d_gene: TRBD1; CDR3aa: CSPYRGRYEQYF; CDR3nt: TGCAGTCCTTACAGGGGGCGTTACGAGCAGTACTTC
abundance: many; len: 16; j_gene: TRBJ2-6; v_gene: TRBV11-2; d_gene: -; CDR3aa: CASSSLLGVGANVLTF; CDR3nt: TGTGCCAGCAGCTCACTATTGGGGGTCGGGGCCAACGTCCTGACTTTC
abundance: few; len: 10; j_gene: TRBJ1-2; v_gene: TRBV20-1; d_gene: -; CDR3aa: CSAPYGGYTF; CDR3nt: TGCAGTGCCCCGTATGGGGGTTACACCTTC
abundance: few; len: 18; j_gene: TRBJ2-5; v_gene: TRBV3-1; d_gene: -; CDR3aa: CASSLKPDGSPTQETQYF; CDR3nt: TGTGCCAGCAGCCTTAAACCTGACGGGTCCCCCACCCAAGAGACCCAGTACTTC
abundance: -; len: 14; j_gene: TRBJ2-7; v_gene: TRBV29-1; d_gene: TRBD1; CDR3aa: CSVHSGTGPWEQYF; CDR3nt: TGCAGCGTACATTCCGGGACAGGGCCGTGGGAGCAGTACTTC
abundance: -; len: 16; j_gene: TRBJ2-1; v_gene: TRBV7-9; d_gene: -; CDR3aa: CASSPPVGEPYNEQFF; CDR3nt: TGTGCCAGCAGCCCCCCCGTCGGGGAACCCTACAATGAGCAGTTCTTC
abundance: few; len: 13; j_gene: TRBJ1-1; v_gene: TRBV29-1; d_gene: TRBD1; CDR3aa: CSAQSTGGTEAFF; CDR3nt: TGCAGCGCCCAAAGCACAGGGGGCACTGAAGCTTTCTTT
abundance: -; len: 14; j_gene: TRBJ2-3; v_gene: TRBV12-3/TRBV12-4; d_gene: -; CDR3aa: CASSLLWLTDTQYF; CDR3nt: TGTGCCAGCAGTTTGTTGTGGCTCACAGATACGCAGTATTTT
abundance: once; len: 15; j_gene: TRBJ2-1; v_gene: TRBV7-3; d_gene: TRBD1; CDR3aa: CASSLRSGTGGTQFF; CDR3nt: TGTGCCAGCAGCTTACGATCCGGGACAGGGGGAACACAGTTCTTC
abundance: -; len: 15; j_gene: TRBJ1-5; v_gene: TRBV27; d_gene: -; CDR3aa: CASSFAGFSNQPQHF; CDR3nt: TGTGCCAGCAGTTTTGCGGGTTTTAGCAATCAGCCCCAGCATTTT
abundance: few; len: 14; j_gene: TRBJ2-7; v_gene: TRBV6-5; d_gene: -; CDR3aa: CASSRGAGHYEQYF; CDR3nt: TGTGCCAGCAGTCGAGGGGCAGGACACTACGAGCAGTACTTC
abundance: -; len: 15; j_gene: TRBJ2-1; v_gene: TRBV6-2/TRBV6-3; d_gene: -; CDR3aa: CASRLLEGLGNEQFF; CDR3nt: TGTGCCAGCAGACTCCTTGAAGGACTGGGGAATGAGCAGTTCTTC
abundance: few; len: 15; j_gene: TRBJ2-5; v_gene: TRBV5-1; d_gene: -; CDR3aa: CASSLGQWGEETQYF; CDR3nt: TGCGCCAGCAGCTTGGGCCAATGGGGGGAAGAGACCCAGTACTTC
abundance: -; len: 16; j_gene: TRBJ2-3; v_gene: TRBV2; d_gene: -; CDR3aa: CASGGRGIDGGWTQYF; CDR3nt: TGTGCCAGCGGGGGCAGGGGAATTGACGGGGGATGGACCCAGTATTTT
abundance: -; len: 15; j_gene: TRBJ1-4; v_gene: TRBV5-5; d_gene: TRBD1; CDR3aa: CAGSFWDRGGEKLFF; CDR3nt: TGTGCCGGCAGCTTTTGGGACAGGGGAGGAGAAAAACTGTTTTTT
abundance: few; len: 15; j_gene: TRBJ2-7; v_gene: TRBV20-1; d_gene: TRBD1; CDR3aa: CSATIQGEMSYEQYF; CDR3nt: TGCAGTGCTACGATACAGGGGGAGATGTCCTACGAGCAGTACTTC
abundance: few; len: 15; j_gene: TRBJ1-4; v_gene: TRBV6-5; d_gene: -; CDR3aa: CASSYDPTTNEKLFF; CDR3nt: TGTGCCAGCAGTTACGACCCTACAACTAATGAAAAACTGTTTTTT
abundance: -; len: 15; j_gene: TRBJ1-2; v_gene: TRBV28; d_gene: -; CDR3aa: CASESLGAGKHGYTF; CDR3nt: TGTGCCAGCGAATCCCTGGGGGCAGGGAAGCATGGCTACACCTTC
abundance: once; len: 14; j_gene: TRBJ1-1; v_gene: TRBV2; d_gene: -; CDR3aa: CASSEGGTVHEAFF; CDR3nt: TGTGCCAGCAGTGAGGGGGGGACGGTGCATGAGGCTTTCTTT
abundance: many; len: 14; j_gene: TRBJ2-4; v_gene: TRBV4-3; d_gene: -; CDR3aa: CASSLGQGRGIQYF; CDR3nt: TGCGCCAGCAGCCTAGGGCAGGGACGGGGCATTCAGTACTTC
abundance: -; len: 15; j_gene: TRBJ1-5; v_gene: TRBV10-3; d_gene: TRBD1; CDR3aa: CAIRSRDSSEQPQHF; CDR3nt: TGTGCCATCAGATCCCGGGACAGCTCAGAGCAGCCCCAGCATTTT
abundance: -; len: 14; j_gene: TRBJ2-3; v_gene: TRBV20-1; d_gene: TRBD2; CDR3aa: CSATSSGGPDTQYF; CDR3nt: TGCAGTGCTACTTCTAGCGGGGGCCCAGATACGCAGTATTTT
abundance: -; len: 14; j_gene: TRBJ1-5; v_gene: TRBV10-3; d_gene: -; CDR3aa: CAISSGQNHQPQHF; CDR3nt: TGTGCCATCAGTTCCGGACAGAACCATCAGCCCCAGCATTTT
abundance: few; len: 17; j_gene: TRBJ2-7; v_gene: TRBV20-1; d_gene: -; CDR3aa: CSARGLSSPGLGYEQYF; CDR3nt: TGCAGTGCTAGAGGCCTTAGTTCTCCGGGGTTGGGCTACGAGCAGTACTTC
abundance: -; len: 14; j_gene: TRBJ1-5; v_gene: TRBV4-3; d_gene: -; CDR3aa: CASSQDTRDQPQHF; CDR3nt: TGCGCCAGCAGCCAAGATACGAGGGATCAGCCCCAGCATTTT
abundance: -; len: 12; j_gene: TRBJ1-5; v_gene: TRBV7-9; d_gene: -; CDR3aa: CASSLVGEPQHF; CDR3nt: TGTGCCAGCAGCTTAGTTGGGGAGCCCCAGCATTTT
abundance: many; len: 16; j_gene: TRBJ2-1; v_gene: TRBV5-1; d_gene: TRBD2; CDR3aa: CASSFTSGGHYNEQFF; CDR3nt: TGCGCCAGCAGCTTTACTAGCGGGGGCCATTACAATGAGCAGTTCTTC
abundance: many; len: 14; j_gene: TRBJ2-7; v_gene: TRBV9; d_gene: TRBD1; CDR3aa: CASSPQGFTYEQYF; CDR3nt: TGTGCCAGCAGCCCACAGGGGTTTACCTACGAGCAGTACTTC
abundance: -; len: 13; j_gene: TRBJ1-2; v_gene: TRBV6-2/TRBV6-3; d_gene: -; CDR3aa: CASSDGDLRGYTF; CDR3nt: TGTGCCAGCTCCGACGGAGATCTGCGTGGCTACACCTTC
abundance: once; len: 15; j_gene: TRBJ2-1; v_gene: TRBV28; d_gene: -; CDR3aa: CASSPYFSSYNEQFF; CDR3nt: TGTGCCAGCAGTCCTTACTTTAGCTCCTACAATGAGCAGTTCTTC
abundance: few; len: 12; j_gene: TRBJ2-7; v_gene: TRBV10-3; d_gene: -; CDR3aa: CAISRDTYEQYF; CDR3nt: TGTGCCATCAGCAGGGACACTTACGAGCAGTACTTC
abundance: -; len: 15; j_gene: TRBJ2-3; v_gene: TRBV20-1; d_gene: TRBD2; CDR3aa: CSFIDLAGGADTQYF; CDR3nt: TGCAGTTTCATCGACCTAGCGGGGGGCGCTGATACGCAGTATTTT
abundance: -; len: 13; j_gene: TRBJ1-1; v_gene: TRBV4-3; d_gene: -; CDR3aa: CASSPQTRRRAFF; CDR3nt: TGCGCCAGCAGCCCCCAGACTCGGAGGCGAGCTTTCTTT
abundance: few; len: 15; j_gene: TRBJ2-1; v_gene: TRBV7-3; d_gene: -; CDR3aa: CASSLTPTTYNEQFF; CDR3nt: TGTGCCAGCAGCTTAACCCCGACCACCTACAATGAGCAGTTCTTC
abundance: -; len: 15; j_gene: TRBJ1-6; v_gene: TRBV10-3; d_gene: -; CDR3aa: CAISPGIGIRSPLHF; CDR3nt: TGTGCCATCAGCCCAGGGATCGGAATTCGGTCACCCCTCCACTTT
abundance: -; len: 17; j_gene: TRBJ2-3; v_gene: TRBV4-3; d_gene: -; CDR3aa: CASGQDLRQKGTDTQYF; CDR3nt: TGCGCCAGCGGCCAAGATTTACGACAGAAAGGCACAGATACGCAGTATTTT
abundance: few; len: 14; j_gene: TRBJ2-3; v_gene: TRBV20-1; d_gene: TRBD1; CDR3aa: CSATPGGVPDTQYF; CDR3nt: TGCAGTGCAACCCCAGGGGGCGTACCGGATACGCAGTATTTT
abundance: few; len: 17; j_gene: TRBJ1-2; v_gene: TRBV4-3; d_gene: TRBD1; CDR3aa: CASSRGAGGTSNYGYTF; CDR3nt: TGCGCCAGCAGCCGAGGCGCAGGGGGCACTTCTAACTATGGCTACACCTTC
abundance: -; len: 14; j_gene: TRBJ1-1; v_gene: TRBV3-1; d_gene: -; CDR3aa: CASSQELQGSEAFF; CDR3nt: TGTGCCAGCAGCCAAGAACTTCAGGGCAGTGAAGCTTTCTTT
abundance: -; len: 12; j_gene: TRBJ1-1; v_gene: TRBV20-1; d_gene: -; CDR3aa: CSEVRGMTEAFF; CDR3nt: TGCAGTGAGGTACGGGGTATGACTGAAGCTTTCTTT
abundance: -; len: 14; j_gene: TRBJ1-2; v_gene: TRBV20-1; d_gene: TRBD1; CDR3aa: CSAGDRNANYGYTF; CDR3nt: TGCAGTGCTGGGGACAGGAATGCTAACTATGGCTACACCTTC
abundance: -; len: 15; j_gene: TRBJ2-4; v_gene: TRBV7-2; d_gene: -; CDR3aa: CASSLAGADGNIQYF; CDR3nt: TGTGCCAGCAGCTTAGCCGGCGCTGACGGAAACATTCAGTACTTC
abundance: few; len: 14; j_gene: TRBJ1-2; v_gene: TRBV20-1; d_gene: TRBD1; CDR3aa: CSAFETGGTYGYTF; CDR3nt: TGCAGTGCTTTTGAGACAGGGGGGACCTATGGCTACACCTTC
abundance: -; len: 14; j_gene: TRBJ1-6; v_gene: TRBV28; d_gene: -; CDR3aa: CASSLETAPSPLHF; CDR3nt: TGTGCCAGCAGTTTAGAGACAGCACCTTCACCCCTCCACTTT
abundance: many; len: 13; j_gene: TRBJ2-5; v_gene: TRBV4-3; d_gene: -; CDR3aa: CASSLGFGETQYF; CDR3nt: TGCGCCAGCAGCCTCGGATTCGGAGAGACCCAGTACTTC
abundance: -; len: 14; j_gene: TRBJ2-3; v_gene: TRBV4-2; d_gene: TRBD2; CDR3aa: CACNLGLAGDTQYF; CDR3nt: TGTGCCTGCAACCTCGGACTAGCAGGGGATACGCAGTATTTT
abundance: -; len: 15; j_gene: TRBJ2-5; v_gene: TRBV7-8; d_gene: TRBD1; CDR3aa: CASSLDGRGQGTQYF; CDR3nt: TGTGCCAGCAGCTTAGACGGCAGGGGGCAGGGGACCCAGTACTTC
abundance: -; len: 16; j_gene: TRBJ2-3; v_gene: TRBV6-6; d_gene: -; CDR3aa: CASSYSESLRGDTQYF; CDR3nt: TGTGCCAGCAGTTACTCGGAGAGCCTTAGAGGAGATACGCAGTATTTT
abundance: few; len: 16; j_gene: TRBJ1-5; v_gene: TRBV20-1; d_gene: -; CDR3aa: CSARRGRGDSNQPQHF; CDR3nt: TGCAGTGCGAGAAGGGGTAGGGGGGATAGCAATCAGCCCCAGCATTTT
abundance: few; len: 14; j_gene: TRBJ1-1; v_gene: TRBV7-9; d_gene: -; CDR3aa: CASRLVGQEVEAFF; CDR3nt: TGTGCCAGCAGATTAGTAGGGCAGGAGGTTGAAGCTTTCTTT
abundance: -; len: 15; j_gene: TRBJ2-1; v_gene: TRBV20-1; d_gene: TRBD2; CDR3aa: CSATSGGSSYNEQFF; CDR3nt: TGCAGTGCGACTAGCGGGGGAAGCTCCTACAATGAGCAGTTCTTC